This T cell receptor beta chain was sequenced for a study of CD8 T cells in Susac syndrome. V was clipped by 2 bases and J by 0 bases, with 9 bases between them. Germline V CDR1 and CDR2: MNHNY, SVGAGI (reference sequence). This CDR3 has 15 residues. RNA was extracted with the RNeasy kit, and a quantity of roughly 0.5 to 1 ug was reverse transcribed using random hexamers. TCRdb reanalysed the immunoSEQ multiplex PCR reads using MiXCR and keeps one entry per CDR3 protein. The table shows some 150,000 distinct CDR3 sequences, with 95% occurring only once. This TCR derives from a human donor with Susac syndrome. Sequenced input: CD4+ T cells from PBMCs. The J gene is TRBJ2-3, the V gene TRBV6-6; D is undetermined. The CDR3: CASSYQSDSTDTQYF. DNA for the CDR3: TGTGCCAGCAGTTACCAAAGCGATAGCACAGATACGCAGTATTTT.